What follows are 13 T cell receptor beta chains derived from one specimen sequenced in a study of graft-versus-host responses after intestinal transplantation. Their recognized antigens are unknown. Profiling relied on immunoSEQ multiplex PCR, and the TCRdb table lists in-frame clones only, not all of them. The sample records 85,000 to 100,000 clones, more than 85% being singletons. This specimen consisted of unstimulated CD8+ T cells sorted from spleen or lymph node cells, obtained before intestinal transplant. These receptors were obtained from a human donor who received an intestinal transplant.

This chain links TRBV4-3 with TRBJ2-3; 9 bases map to TRBD2. The germline gives CDR1 LGHNA, CDR2 YSLEER. This CDR3 spans 15 amino acids. Trimming took 1 base from V and 6 from J; bases not matched to a gene: 5. The CDR3 region is CASSQVASGVDTQYF. The CDR3 nucleotides read TGCGCCAGCAGCCAAGTAGCTAGCGGGGTGGATACGCAGTATTTT.

The V gene is TRBV7-2, the J gene TRBJ2-1, with D uncertain. CDR3 length: 14 residues. Trimming stripped 4 bases from V and 4 bases from J, with 11 bases between. Looked up from germline, CDR1 is SGHTA and CDR2 is FQGNSA. CDR3 sequence reads: CASSSQNTYNEQFF. The CDR3, as DNA: TGTGCCAGCAGCTCGCAAAACACGTACAATGAGCAGTTCTTC.

This clone has only one observation. The rearrangement links TRBV30 to TRBJ1-2, with 7 bases lining up with TRBD1. The germline V gene encodes CDR1 GTSNPN and CDR2 SVGIG (reference sequence). Trimming cost V 1 base and J 4 bases; bases outside gene matches: 3. This CDR3 comprises 13 residues. CDR3 DNA: TGTGCCTGGAGTGGGACAGGACCCTATGGCTACACCTTC. This translates into CAWSGTGPYGYTF.

This sequence joins TRBV27 and TRBJ2-7, with 7 bases that match TRBD2. The J segment lost 6 bases and the V segment lost 2 bases, leaving 1 base of the junction unmatched. The CDR3 length is 12 residues. The germline gives CDR1 MNHEY, CDR2 SMNVEV (reference sequence). The CDR3 DNA reads as TGTGCCAGCAGTTTAGGGGGGGGCGAGCAGTACTTC. Its protein product is CASSLGGGEQYF.

The count of this clone is one. The chain is built from TRBV5-6 and TRBJ2-7; 8 bases line up with TRBD1. This CDR3 is 14 amino acids long. Trimming cost V 3 bases and J 2 bases; bases outside gene matches: 4. CDR1 SGHDT and CDR2 YYEEEE come from the germline V gene. The CDR3 loop is CASSSDRVTYEQYF. The CDR3 bases are TGTGCCAGCAGCTCGGACAGGGTAACCTACGAGCAGTACTTC.

The rearrangement joins TRBV9 to TRBJ2-3; 11 nucleotides line up with TRBD1. The CDR3 length is 17 residues. Germline V lookup: CDR1 SGDLS, CDR2 YYNGEE. V lost 4 bases to trimming and J lost 5 bases; unmatched junction nucleotides: 12. CDR3 residues: CASSSILGQGAGDTQYF. In nucleotides, the CDR3 is TGTGCCAGCAGCTCGATATTAGGACAGGGGGCCGGAGATACGCAGTATTTT.

The rearrangement uses TRBV27 and TRBJ2-3; D might be TRBD2 (7 bases). The V and J ends lost 5 bases and 0 bases respectively, with 12 bases between them. The CDR3 loop spans 15 amino acids. Germline CDR1 is MNHEY and CDR2 is SMNVEV (reference sequence). The CDR3 loop reads CASSRKGGSTDTQYF. DNA of the CDR3: TGTGCCAGCAGTCGAAAGGGGGGGAGCACAGATACGCAGTATTTT.

The chain links TRBV10-2 to TRBJ2-7; D might be TRBD1 (5 bases). The CDR3 runs 15 residues. V shed 6 bases and J shed 0 bases, with 15 bases lying between them. Germline CDR1 reads WSHSY; CDR2 reads SAAADI. The chain's CDR3 is CASSGGAPGSYEQYF. DNA of the CDR3: TGCGCCAGCAGCGGTGGGGCCCCAGGCTCCTACGAGCAGTACTTC.

The chain is built from TRBV5-8 and TRBJ2-1; TRBD2 might be the D (6 bases). V lost 2 bases and J 7 bases, leaving 16 bases between the germline ends. Germline V lookup: CDR1 SGHTS, CDR2 YDEGEE. This CDR3 has 15 residues. This chain's CDR3 is CASSFLRWGENEQFF. The CDR3 coding sequence is TGTGCCAGCAGCTTTTTGCGTTGGGGGGAGAATGAGCAGTTCTTC.

In this sample, this clone turned up once. The chain links TRBV19 to TRBJ2-7; TRBD1 agrees at 9 bases. CDR1 is LNHDA and CDR2 is SQIVND in the germline V gene (reference sequence). V trimming: 5 bases; J trimming: 3 bases; junction bases outside the gene matches: 8. The CDR3 is made up of 15 amino acids. DNA for the CDR3: TGTGCCAGTAGTCCCGGGACAGGGAAAAACTACGAGCAGTACTTC. Its translation is CASSPGTGKNYEQYF.

The chain is built from TRBV7-8 and TRBJ2-3; the match to TRBD2 covers 8 bases. The CDR3 is made up of 16 amino acids. V gave up 5 bases and J gave up 1 base; unmatched junction bases: 8. CDR1 is SGHVS and CDR2 is FQNEAQ in the germline V gene. CDR3: CASSRWQAGGTDTQYF. The CDR3 region has the DNA TGTGCCAGCAGCCGATGGCAAGCGGGGGGCACAGATACGCAGTATTTT.

The CDR3 sequence is CSVDSGGGETQYF. CDR3 DNA: TGCAGCGTTGATTCCGGGGGGGGAGAGACCCAGTACTTC. V and J are TRBV29-1 and TRBJ2-5; the match to TRBD2 covers 8 bases. The trim removed 3 bases at V and 4 bases at J, leaving 4 bases unmatched. Germline V gene data show CDR1 as SQVTM and CDR2 as ANQGSEA. This CDR3 is built from 13 residues. The full variable domain, its missing parts supplied by reference TRBV29-1 and TRBJ2-5, is SAVISQKPSRDICQRGTSLTIQCQVDSQVTMMFWYRQQPGQSLTLIATANQGSEATYESGFVIDKFPISRPNLTFSTLTVSNMSPEDSSIYLCSVDSGGGETQYFGPGTRLLVL.

This chain connects TRBV7-2 to TRBJ2-2; TRBD2 aligns across 10 bases. The germline V gene has CDR1 SGHTA and CDR2 FQGNSA. The CDR3 totals 17 residues. V dropped 5 bases and J dropped 6; count of bases not matched to a gene: 12. CDR3 loop: CASSLPSGGPISGELFF. In DNA form, the CDR3 reads TGTGCCAGCAGCCTACCTAGCGGGGGTCCAATCTCCGGGGAGCTGTTTTTT.